These 32 T cell receptor beta chains share one sample of origin, sequenced in a study of T cell repertoires in cytomegalovirus infection. TCRdb reprocessed the reads with MiXCR, giving one entry per CDR3 protein. This sample has a few hundred thousand distinct CDR3 sequences, with about a sixth found just once. The material sequenced was PBMCs. These receptors all stem from a human donor in good health (CMV status not recorded). Some clones in this sample may be carry-over from other donors' samples.

The sample holds many counts of this clonotype. The gene calls are TRBV7-2 and TRBJ1-1; tentative D call: TRBD1 (6 bases). In germline, CDR1 is SGHTA, CDR2 FQGNSA. This CDR3 has 14 residues. Trimming removed 5 bases from V and 1 base from J, with 11 bases in between. Here the CDR3 DNA reads TGTGCCAGCAGCCGACAGGTTAAGAACACTGAAGCTTTCTTT. Its translation is CASSRQVKNTEAFF.

This chain connects TRBV2 to TRBJ1-2; a weak D match, TRBD1 (6 bases). CDR1 is SNHLY and CDR2 is FYNNEI in the germline V gene. Trimming removed 7 bases at V and 5 bases at J, with 17 bases between. The CDR3 covers 14 residues. In DNA form, the CDR3 reads TGTGCCAGCAAAGGGGAGGACAGCCCTTATGGCTACACCTTC. This sequence encodes CASKGEDSPYGYTF.

This clonotype has a handful of counts. The chain joins TRBV6-8 to TRBJ2-3, with D uncertain. The CDR3 extends over 13 amino acids. Germline values: CDR1 MNHGY, CDR2 SAAAGT. Trimming removed 0 bases from V and 3 bases from J, with 4 bases in between. The CDR3 sequence is CASSYSLTDTQYF. The CDR3 DNA is TGTGCCAGCAGTTACTCGTTGACAGATACGCAGTATTTT.

This clonotype has a handful of counts. The rearrangement joins TRBV2 to TRBJ2-5; D gene uncertain. Germline-derived CDR1 and CDR2 are SNHLY and FYNNEI. The ends were cut back, 6 bases at V and 10 bases at J, with 15 bases in the middle. The CDR3 spans 12 residues. The CDR3, as DNA: TGTGCCAGCAGAGCCCCGCTAGGACGCCAGTACTTC. Translating gives CASRAPLGRQYF.

In this sample, this clonotype turned up many times. This chain uses TRBV7-2 with TRBJ2-5; tentative D call: TRBD2 (5 bases). Germline loops: CDR1 SGHTA, CDR2 FQGNSA. Trimming stripped 5 bases from V and 14 bases from J, with 24 bases between. This CDR3 has 14 residues. The CDR3 DNA sequence: TGTGCCAGCAGCCCTGTTCTTACTCAAGCAGGAGGATACTTC. This sequence encodes CASSPVLTQAGGYF. Together with reference TRBV7-2 and TRBJ2-5, the CDR3 gives the full variable domain: GAGVSQSPSNKVTEKGKDVELRCDPISGHTALYWYRQSLGQGLEFLIYFQGNSAPDKSGLPSDRFSAERTGGSVSTLTIQRTQQEDSAVYLCASSPVLTQAGGYFGPGTRLLVL.

This clonotype was seen a handful of times. The chain couples TRBV20-1 to TRBJ2-7, with D perhaps assigned TRBD1 or TRBD2 (5 bases each). The CDR3 totals 15 residues. Germline CDR1 is DFQATT and CDR2 is SNEGSKA (reference sequence). The V end lost 0 bases, the J end lost 3 bases, and 15 bases lay between the germline ends. For the CDR3, the DNA is TGCAGTGCTAGAGAAGGCGTACAGGACTTCTACGAGCAGTACTTC. Its translation is CSAREGVQDFYEQYF.

This chain uses TRBV7-2 with TRBJ2-3; the match to TRBD2 covers 7 bases. Germline CDR1 and CDR2: SGHTA and FQGNSA. V was clipped by 6 bases and J by 6 bases; unmatched bases: 9. CDR3 length: 14 residues. CDR3: CASRPSGGRDTQYF. CDR3 bases: TGTGCCAGCAGACCATCGGGGGGTCGGGATACGCAGTATTTT.

A few counts support this clonotype. The chain uses TRBV10-1 and TRBJ2-1; D ambiguous. CDR1 is WNHNN and CDR2 is SYGVQD in the germline V gene (reference sequence). The CDR3 has 12 residues. V lost 9 bases and J 8 bases, leaving 14 bases between the germline ends. CDR3: CARKGVIDEQFF. CDR3 bases: TGCGCCAGGAAGGGTGTTATTGATGAGCAGTTCTTC.

The chain couples TRBV18 to TRBJ1-3; D is unclear. The CDR3 totals 15 residues. Germline CDR1 is KGHSH and CDR2 is LQKENI. V lost 6 bases and J lost 1, with 13 bases in between. CDR3 protein: CASSQTGISGNTIYF. The CDR3 DNA follows: TGTGCCAGCTCGCAGACGGGTATTTCTGGAAACACCATATATTTT.

This chain uses TRBV29-1 with TRBJ2-3, with D unclear. The CDR3 consists of 11 residues. V was clipped by 7 bases and J by 2 bases, with 7 bases between them. The germline gives CDR1 SQVTM, CDR2 ANQGSEA. CDR3 DNA sequence: TGCAGCGGGGATAACACAGATACGCAGTATTTT. Its translation: CSGDNTDTQYF.

The J gene is TRBJ1-1, the V gene TRBV7-9; a possible D gene is TRBD1 (5 bases). V shed 6 bases and J shed 4 bases, with 21 bases lying between them. CDR1 SEHNR and CDR2 FQNEAQ come from the germline V gene (reference sequence). CDR3 length equals 16 residues. The CDR3 loop is CASRPETSLRGTEAFF. CDR3 DNA sequence: TGTGCCAGCAGGCCCGAGACATCACTAAGGGGCACTGAAGCTTTCTTT.

V usage is TRBV7-2 and J usage is TRBJ1-3; maybe TRBD1 (6 bases). The CDR3 runs 17 residues. The V end lost 7 bases, the J end lost 1 base, and 20 bases lay between the germline ends. Germline loops: CDR1 SGHTA, CDR2 FQGNSA. The CDR3 protein is CASIPRGAGFSGNTIYF. DNA for the CDR3: TGTGCCAGCATCCCTCGGGGGGCGGGGTTTTCTGGAAACACCATATATTTT.

This clonotype was seen a handful of times. This chain uses TRBV24-1 with TRBJ2-1; 7 nucleotides align to TRBD1. Trimming at V came to 5 bases and at J to 9 bases, leaving 9 bases not matched to a gene. From germline, CDR1 is KGHDR and CDR2 SFDVKD. The CDR3 is made up of 14 amino acids. CDR3: CATSGGGNHPEQFF. The CDR3 bases are TGTGCCACCAGTGGAGGGGGCAATCACCCTGAGCAGTTCTTC.

This clonotype was seen a handful of times. The gene calls are TRBV11-2 and TRBJ1-2; no clear D gene. The CDR3 totals 13 residues. Germline assignment: CDR1 SGHAT and CDR2 FQNNGV. V gave up 2 bases and J gave up 6 bases, with 10 bases separating them. CDR3 region: CASSLLRSDGYTF. The CDR3 nucleotides are TGTGCCAGCAGCTTACTTAGGAGTGATGGCTACACCTTC.

The rearrangement links TRBV12-3 or TRBV12-4 to TRBJ1-2, with D hard to call. Trimming stripped 5 bases from V and 5 bases from J, with 12 bases between. The CDR3 totals 13 residues. CDR3 DNA sequence: TGTGCCAGCAGTCCGACCCGCACTTATGGCTACACCTTC. It is translated as CASSPTRTYGYTF.

A remark on this clonotype: This clone may be a read error of a much larger clone one base away. The chain links TRBV7-2 to TRBJ2-5, with D perhaps TRBD2 (5 bases). V dropped 4 bases and J dropped 3 bases, with 18 bases sitting between them. Germline CDR1 reads SGHTA; CDR2 reads FQGNSA. The CDR3 sequence is 16 residues long. The CDR3 sequence: CASSYTGREIEETQYF. In nucleotides, the CDR3 is TGTGCCAGCAGCTATACCGGACGGGAAATCGAAGAGACCCAGTACTTC.

This clonotype was counted between two and nine times. The chain joins TRBV5-4 to TRBJ2-1; 7 bases match TRBD2. Unmatched junction bases numbered 4, after V lost 3 bases and J lost 7 bases. CDR3 length equals 13 residues. Germline V gene lookup returns CDR1 SGHNT and CDR2 YYREEE (reference sequence). The CDR3 is CASSSWEGNEQFF. The DNA for the CDR3 is TGTGCCAGCAGCTCCTGGGAGGGGAATGAGCAGTTCTTC.

This clonotype was seen a few times. This rearrangement joins TRBV4-3 to TRBJ2-7, with 15 bases identical to TRBD2. The CDR3 length is 15 residues. CDR1 is LGHNA and CDR2 is YSLEER in the germline V gene. Trimming removed 3 bases from V and 3 bases from J; junction bases left unmatched: 0. The CDR3 DNA reads TGCGCCAGCAGCCAGGGACTAGCGGGAGGCTACGAGCAGTACTTC. Amino acid sequence: CASSQGLAGGYEQYF.

This clonotype was recorded many times. The chain employs TRBV12-3 or TRBV12-4 and TRBJ2-7, with TRBD1 identical over 8 bases. The CDR3 consists of 14 residues. V dropped 7 bases and J dropped 1; count of bases not matched to a gene: 6. CDR3 sequence (DNA): TGTGCCAGCACCTTGGACAGGGCTTCCTACGAGCAGTACTTC. Translated: CASTLDRASYEQYF.

This clonotype has only a few counts. The chain recombines TRBV20-1 with TRBJ2-7; TRBD2 might be the D (6 bases). V shed 3 bases and J shed 0 bases, with 9 bases lying between them. The germline gives CDR1 DFQATT, CDR2 SNEGSKA (reference sequence). CDR3 length: 13 amino acids. The CDR3 sequence: CSASSGSSYEQYF. The CDR3 DNA sequence: TGCAGTGCTAGTAGCGGCAGCTCCTACGAGCAGTACTTC.

This clonotype was picked up a small number of times. This chain uses TRBV7-2 with TRBJ2-2; TRBD1 is a possible D gene (5 bases). Germline V gene data show CDR1 as SGHTA and CDR2 as FQGNSA. The V gene lost 1 base and the J gene lost 2 bases, with 14 bases spanning the gap. The CDR3 loop spans 17 amino acids. CDR3 in amino acids: CASSLEVDSINTGELFF. CDR3 in DNA: TGTGCCAGCAGCTTAGAAGTCGACAGTATAAACACCGGGGAGCTGTTTTTT.

The gene calls are TRBV20-1 and TRBJ2-1; TRBD2 matches 7 bases. This CDR3 has 15 amino acids. Germline trimming cut 5 bases from V and 4 bases from J; bases unmatched to any gene: 11. The germline gives CDR1 DFQATT, CDR2 SNEGSKA (reference sequence). CDR3 sequence: CSAVSGTDEYNEQFF. The CDR3, as DNA: TGCAGTGCTGTGAGCGGGACCGACGAATACAATGAGCAGTTCTTC.

Comments on this clonotype: Since a much larger clone is just one base distant, this may be a read error. This chain connects TRBV4-1 to TRBJ2-3; D is unresolved. The CDR3 consists of 14 residues. Germline assignment: CDR1 MGHRA and CDR2 YSYEKL. CDR3 DNA sequence: TGCGCCAGCAGCCAAGGCCAGTTGAAGGATAAGCAGTATTTT. This sequence encodes CASSQGQLKDKQYF.

In this sample, this clonotype turned up many times. The V and J genes are TRBV7-8 and TRBJ1-4; D is unclear. This CDR3 is built from 16 residues. The germline V gene encodes CDR1 SGHVS and CDR2 FQNEAQ. Between the trimmed V and J ends, which lost 5 bases and 7 bases, there was a span of 20 bases. The CDR3 reads CASSTRGVRVFEKLFF. As DNA, the CDR3 is TGTGCCAGCAGCACCCGTGGGGTCCGGGTCTTTGAAAAACTGTTTTTT. Full variable domain (remainder filled in from reference TRBV7-8 and TRBJ1-4): GAGVSQSPRYKVAKRGQDVALRCDPISGHVSLFWYQQALGQGPEFLTYFQNEAQLDKSGLPSDRFFAERPEGSVSTLKIQRTQQEDSAVYLCASSTRGVRVFEKLFFGSGTQLSVL.

The V gene is TRBV29-1, the J gene TRBJ2-1, with D hard to call. The ends were cut back, 4 bases at V and 0 bases at J, with 10 bases in the middle. The CDR3 is 14 amino acids. CDR1 and CDR2 (germline): SQVTM, ANQGSEA. In DNA form, the CDR3 reads TGCAGCGTTGTCTGGGGAAGCTCCTACAATGAGCAGTTCTTC. Its translation: CSVVWGSSYNEQFF.

This clonotype came up many times. The V call is TRBV7-6, the J call TRBJ2-7; 11 bases map to TRBD2. J gave up 6 bases and V 6 bases, and 4 bases lay outside the gene matches. This CDR3 is built from 13 residues. CDR1 and CDR2 (germline): SGHVS, FNYEAQ. The DNA of the CDR3 is TGTGCCAGCAGTAGCGGGAGGGCCCTCGAGCAGTACTTC. Its protein is CASSSGRALEQYF.

This clonotype showed up many times. J is TRBJ2-7 and V is TRBV25-1; 7 bases are a match to TRBD2. The CDR3 length is 15 residues. Germline V gene data show CDR1 as MGHDK and CDR2 as SYGVNS. Losses at the gene ends were 10 bases for V and 3 bases for J; bases not matched to a gene: 15. The CDR3 loop reads CATQPAGTNHYEQYF. The DNA of the CDR3 is TGTGCCACCCAGCCCGCCGGGACTAACCACTACGAGCAGTACTTC.

This clonotype was counted a few times. This chain connects TRBV5-6 to TRBJ1-4; D is undetermined. Trimming took off 2 bases at V and 8 bases at J, with 10 bases between the two ends. The germline gives CDR1 SGHDT, CDR2 YYEEEE. The CDR3 loop spans 13 amino acids. The CDR3 DNA is TGTGCCAGCAGCTTTAGGGTGCGAGAAAAACTGTTTTTT. Its translation is CASSFRVREKLFF.

The genes are TRBV7-2 and TRBJ2-3; perhaps TRBD2 as D (6 bases). The CDR3 extends over 14 amino acids. V shed 5 bases and J shed 9 bases, with 18 bases lying between them. Germline values: CDR1 SGHTA, CDR2 FQGNSA. CDR3 DNA sequence: TGTGCCAGCAGCCCCAATTCGGGACTCCAGACGCAGTATTTT. This encodes CASSPNSGLQTQYF.

This clonotype has more than one count but fewer than ten. The chain joins TRBV5-1 to TRBJ2-5; the D gene could be TRBD1 or TRBD2 (7 bases each). CDR1 SGHRS and CDR2 YFSETQ come from the germline V gene. Trimming removed 3 bases at V and 0 bases at J, with 27 bases between. This CDR3 is 20 amino acids long. The CDR3 DNA reads as TGCGCCAGCAGCTCTCAGGGGGGCGGGAGAAGCCCCCATAACCAAGAGACCCAGTACTTC. Translation: CASSSQGGGRSPHNQETQYF.

This clonotype was seen more than once but under ten times. One junction end disagrees with the germline gene, perhaps due to a read error. This chain links TRBV12-3 or TRBV12-4 with TRBJ1-3; a possible D gene is TRBD1 (6 bases). The CDR3 has 15 amino acids. The CDR3 region is CASSLLQGFGDTIYF. In DNA form, the CDR3 reads TGTGCCAGCAGTTTATTGCAGGGGTTTGGAGACACCATATATTTT.

This rearrangement joins TRBV20-1 to TRBJ2-5; D tentatively reads TRBD1 or TRBD2 (5 bases each). The V end lost 3 bases, the J end lost 5 bases, and 16 bases lay between the germline ends. The germline V gene encodes CDR1 DFQATT and CDR2 SNEGSKA (reference sequence). This CDR3 is 14 amino acids long. CDR3 sequence reads: CSASRGLEKETQYF. The CDR3 region has the DNA TGCAGTGCTAGCCGGGGCCTAGAGAAGGAGACCCAGTACTTC.